The 24 T cell receptor beta chains below were found in one sample sequenced in a study of a mutant IDH1 vaccine in newly diagnosed glioma. The time point here: week 35, safety follow-up. Doses consisted of 300 ug of mutant IDH1 20-mer peptide each, paired with topical imiquimod. These receptors' antigens are unknown. TCRdb's copy holds only in-frame clones and misses some; the assay was immunoSEQ multiplex PCR. The data show tens of thousands of clones, 76% seen once. This sample comprised PBMCs, obtained from a glioma patient whose treatment included an IDH1 peptide vaccine. The receptors shown here come from a man between 35 and 55 years old with glioma.

The chain links TRBV6-5 to TRBJ1-6; 8 nucleotides match TRBD1. This CDR3 contains 14 residues. V gave up 6 bases and J gave up 10 bases; unmatched junction bases: 8. Germline-derived CDR1 and CDR2 are MNHEY and SVGAGI. CDR3 in amino acids: CASRRTGFESPLHF. CDR3 in DNA: TGTGCCAGCAGGCGGACAGGGTTTGAATCACCCCTCCACTTT.

V is TRBV11-2 and J is TRBJ1-4, with TRBD1 as a possible D gene (5 bases). The CDR3 has 14 residues. CDR1 and CDR2 (germline): SGHAT, FQNNGV. V gave up 1 base and J gave up 3 bases, with 6 bases separating them. CDR3 protein: CASSLVQANEKLFF. CDR3 DNA sequence: TGTGCCAGCAGCTTAGTACAGGCTAATGAAAAACTGTTTTTT.

This chain links TRBV11-2 with TRBJ1-4; D gene unclear. The CDR3 runs to 15 residues. Trimming shortened V by 5 bases and J by 0 bases, and 10 bases separated the two germline ends. CDR1 and CDR2 (germline): SGHAT, FQNNGV. Here the CDR3 reads CASSRTAATNEKLFF. The CDR3 nucleotides are TGTGCCAGCAGCCGTACAGCCGCAACTAATGAAAAACTGTTTTTT.

The chain's CDR3 is CASSYEGGTYNEQFF. CDR3 bases: TGTGCCAGCAGTTACGAAGGGGGCACCTACAATGAGCAGTTCTTC. The rearrangement uses TRBV6-6 and TRBJ2-1; 7 bases align to TRBD1. This CDR3 contains 15 residues. CDR1 MNHNY and CDR2 SVGAGI come from the germline V gene (reference sequence). V dropped 2 bases and J dropped 2; count of bases not matched to a gene: 3.

The J gene is TRBJ1-2, the V gene TRBV2; D call uncertain. Germline V gene lookup returns CDR1 SNHLY and CDR2 FYNNEI. Trimming cost V 6 bases and J 2 bases, with 16 bases left between them. This CDR3 spans 15 amino acids. The CDR3 region has the DNA TGTGCCAGCAGGGGTGGCTTAGGATCGAACTATGGCTACACCTTC. It yields the protein CASRGGLGSNYGYTF.

The chain is built from TRBV6-5 and TRBJ1-5, with D perhaps matching TRBD1 (6 bases). This CDR3 has 15 amino acids. The germline V gene has CDR1 MNHEY and CDR2 SVGAGI. The germline V and J ends were trimmed by 6 bases and 2 bases, with 14 bases remaining between them. In DNA form, the CDR3 reads TGTGCCAGCAGCCTGGGGGGCGTCGGCAATCAGCCCCAGCATTTT. Amino acids: CASSLGGVGNQPQHF.

This sequence joins TRBV7-9 and TRBJ2-3; 7 nucleotides line up with TRBD1. With V trimmed by 5 bases and J by 0 bases, 5 bases remained unmatched. This CDR3 region has 15 residues. From germline, CDR1 is SEHNR and CDR2 FQNEAQ (reference sequence). CDR3 sequence reads: CASSETGISTDTQYF. CDR3 in DNA: TGTGCCAGCAGCGAGACAGGGATCAGCACAGATACGCAGTATTTT. Full variable domain (remainder filled in from reference TRBV7-9 and TRBJ2-3): DTGVSQNPRHKITKRGQNVTFRCDPISEHNRLYWYRQTLGQGPEFLTYFQNEAQLEKSRLLSDRFSAERPKGSFSTLEIQRTEQGDSAMYLCASSETGISTDTQYFGPGTRLTVL.

The chain carries TRBV27 and TRBJ2-5; 9 nucleotides line up with TRBD1. This CDR3 comprises 15 residues. V was pared by 6 bases and J by 5 bases, with 10 bases of the junction left unmatched. Germline V gives CDR1 MNHEY, CDR2 SMNVEV (reference sequence). The CDR3 nucleotides are TGTGCCAGCAGGACCGGGACAGGGCGCTGGGAGACCCAGTACTTC. Protein sequence: CASRTGTGRWETQYF.

The chain recombines TRBV5-1 with TRBJ2-1, with D perhaps matching TRBD1 (6 bases). The CDR3 has 13 residues. The germline V and J ends were trimmed by 9 bases and 5 bases, with 15 bases remaining between them. Germline V lookup: CDR1 SGHRS, CDR2 YFSETQ. The CDR3: CATSGTTNNEQFF. CDR3 nucleotide sequence: TGCGCCACTTCCGGGACAACAAACAATGAGCAGTTCTTC.

The rearrangement uses TRBV21-1 and TRBJ2-1; no DNA check was done on the table's D call, TRBD2. TRBV21-1 is a recognized pseudogene. This CDR3 comprises 17 residues. Here the CDR3 reads CASSKSKAPELEDEQFF. The CDR3 region has the DNA TGTGCCAGCAGCAAAAGTAAGGCCCCGGAGTTGGAGGATGAGCAGTTCTTC.

This sequence joins TRBV21-1 and TRBJ2-7; no DNA check was done on the table's D call, TRBD1. TRBV21-1 is listed as a pseudogene. This CDR3 has 15 amino acids. The CDR3: CASIIDRGSSDEQYV. CDR3 nucleotides: TGTGCCAGCATCATCGACAGGGGATCGTCGGACGAGCAGTACGTC.

The rearrangement joins TRBV11-2 to TRBJ2-5; possibly TRBD1 for D (6 bases). Trimming cost V 4 bases and J 7 bases, with 19 bases left between them. The CDR3 is 15 residues long. Germline-derived CDR1 and CDR2 are SGHAT and FQNNGV. This chain's CDR3 is CASSSYTGPAGTQYF. The CDR3 DNA sequence: TGTGCCAGCAGCTCCTACACAGGGCCCGCAGGGACCCAGTACTTC. The variable domain in full, with the rest retrieved from reference TRBV11-2 and TRBJ2-5, is EAGVAQSPRYKIIEKRQSVAFWCNPISGHATLYWYQQILGQGPKLLIQFQNNGVVDDSQLPKDRFSAERLKGVDSTLKIQPAKLEDSAVYLCASSSYTGPAGTQYFGPGTRLLVL.

The rearrangement uses TRBV10-3 and TRBJ2-1; D is uncertain. Per the germline V gene, CDR1 is ENHRY and CDR2 is SYGVKD. Trimming stripped 2 bases from V and 4 bases from J, with 12 bases between. The CDR3 is 15 amino acids. The CDR3 loop is CAISEKGAAYNEQFF. CDR3 bases: TGTGCCATCAGTGAGAAAGGAGCCGCTTACAATGAGCAGTTCTTC.

The chain couples TRBV11-3 to TRBJ1-2; 7 nucleotides agree with TRBD1. CDR1 is SGHNT, CDR2 YENEEA, per germline. This CDR3 has 16 amino acids. Losses at the gene ends were 6 bases for V and 2 bases for J; bases not matched to a gene: 12. The CDR3 DNA reads as TGTGCCAGCAGTCGGACAGGCGCCTACCTGAACTATGGCTACACCTTC. It translates to CASSRTGAYLNYGYTF.

This sequence joins TRBV7-2 and TRBJ2-5; the D gene could be TRBD1 or TRBD2 (5 bases each). The CDR3 runs 13 residues. CDR1 is SGHTA, CDR2 FQGNSA, per germline. V gave up 5 bases and J gave up 5 bases, with 12 bases separating them. CDR3 region: CASSAGTGETQYF. The CDR3 DNA sequence: TGTGCCAGCAGCGCAGGGACGGGGGAGACCCAGTACTTC.

The chain recombines TRBV19 with TRBJ2-1; weak D call: TRBD1 (5 bases). V lost 10 bases and J 1 base, leaving 14 bases between the germline ends. Germline CDR1 LNHDA, CDR2 SQIVND (reference sequence). This CDR3 region has 14 residues. CDR3 sequence: CAIAGSGSYNEQFF. CDR3 sequence (DNA): TGTGCCATTGCAGGGTCCGGATCCTACAATGAGCAGTTCTTC.

This chain links TRBV6-1 with TRBJ2-7, with D tentatively TRBD2 (6 bases). Germline V gene lookup returns CDR1 MNHNS and CDR2 SASEGT. Trimming left V 6 bases short and J 8 bases short, with 17 bases between. The CDR3 has 13 amino acids. CDR3 region: CASREGRVHQQYF. CDR3 sequence (DNA): TGTGCCAGCAGGGAGGGCCGGGTCCATCAGCAGTACTTC.

The chain carries TRBV18 and TRBJ1-3; D might be TRBD1 (6 bases). CDR1 KGHSH and CDR2 LQKENI come from the germline V gene. V was shortened by 4 bases and J by 3 bases, with 13 bases between the two germline ends. The length of the CDR3 is 15 residues. CDR3 bases: TGTGCCAGCTCACGCTCTCAGGGGAATGGAAACACCATATATTTT. The encoded protein is CASSRSQGNGNTIYF.

This clone was detected once. The genes are TRBV9 and TRBJ2-2; 7 bases agree with TRBD2. The CDR3 runs 16 residues. CDR1 and CDR2 (germline): SGDLS, YYNGEE. The junction had 9 bases not matched to a gene; V was cut back by 0 bases and J by 7 bases. The CDR3 DNA reads as TGTGCCAGCAGCGTAGAAGTTGCGGGAGAAGGCGGGGAGCTGTTTTTT. Its translation: CASSVEVAGEGGELFF.

The J gene is TRBJ1-2, the V gene TRBV6-1; 7 bases align to TRBD1. Germline trimming cut 6 bases from V and 3 bases from J; bases unmatched to any gene: 10. The CDR3 covers 15 residues. The germline gives CDR1 MNHNS, CDR2 SASEGT. CDR3 protein: CASRLDRAVDYGYTF. The CDR3 DNA is TGTGCCAGCAGGCTCGACAGGGCGGTAGACTATGGCTACACCTTC.

The gene calls are TRBV7-9 and TRBJ2-3; 7 nucleotides match TRBD2. CDR1 is SEHNR and CDR2 is FQNEAQ in the germline V gene (reference sequence). The CDR3 contains 16 residues. After removal of 4 bases from V and 4 bases from J, the junction contained 11 bases not matched to a gene. The DNA for the CDR3 is TGTGCCAGCAGCTCCGGCTGGGGGGGTAACGCAGATACGCAGTATTTT. Protein sequence: CASSSGWGGNADTQYF.

This clone has a handful of counts. The gene calls are TRBV5-1 and TRBJ1-4; no clear D gene. CDR3 length equals 13 residues. Trimming left V 4 bases short and J 5 bases short, with 9 bases between. Germline V CDR1 and CDR2: SGHRS, YFSETQ. This CDR3 is CASSVTLNEKLFF. The CDR3, as DNA: TGCGCCAGCAGCGTGACACTGAATGAAAAACTGTTTTTT.

V gene TRBV29-1 combines with J gene TRBJ1-2; D unclear. The CDR3 covers 13 residues. V gave up 4 bases and J gave up 1 base, with 10 bases separating them. The germline V gene encodes CDR1 SQVTM and CDR2 ANQGSEA. The CDR3 DNA reads as TGCAGCGTTGGTACTGGGGTTAACTATGGCTACACCTTC. Amino acid sequence: CSVGTGVNYGYTF.

The V gene is TRBV10-1, the J gene TRBJ2-3; TRBD2 aligns across 8 bases. The germline gives CDR1 WNHNN, CDR2 SYGVQD (reference sequence). J gave up 8 bases and V 2 bases, and 9 bases lay outside the gene matches. The CDR3 is 15 residues long. The CDR3 nucleotides are TGCGCCAGCAGTGAGACTAGCGGAGGGCTAGGTACGCAGTATTTT. Protein: CASSETSGGLGTQYF.